The sequence of this TCR beta chain was determined in a study of Ad26.COV2.S vaccination and SARS-CoV-2 variants. TCRdb's table, derived via immunoSEQ multiplex PCR, lists solely in-frame clones and lacks some. The sample includes about 350,000 clones, roughly 85% of them seen just once. Documented treatment: 15 to 20 received Ad26.COV2.S at low or high dose, single or two shots; 5 received placebo; per-sample allocation not given. Sampling was performed 63 days after the first vaccine or placebo injection. The donor's status was that of an adult aged 18-55 years in Boston. SARS-CoV-2 spike from the Wuhan strain was encoded by the vaccine, an Ad26 vector. As to this clone: The antigen is unknown.

The germline V gene encodes CDR1 SGDLS and CDR2 YYNGEE. The germline V and J ends were trimmed by 3 bases and 15 bases, with 13 bases remaining between them. The CDR3 consists of 11 residues. Study-wide findings and caveats: Placebo recipients and vaccine recipients were similar in non-spike TCR breadth.

This sequence was found in a person between 18 and 65 years old who received the Ad26.COV2.S COVID-19 vaccine or a placebo. The rearrangement joins TRBV9 to TRBJ2-1; perhaps D is TRBD1 or TRBD2 (5 bases each). Sequencing used peripheral blood, obtained in a trial of Ad26.COV2.S vaccine versus placebo. CDR3 nucleotide sequence: TGTGCCAGCAGCGCCTCCGGGACGCTGTTCTTC. It translates to CASSASGTLFF.